This T cell receptor beta chain was obtained from a study of blood T cell repertoires in COVID-19. Study as a whole: Sites across the United States, Italy and Spain contributed samples from acute and convalescent COVID-19.

CDR3 length: 15 amino acids. Trimming removed 7 bases from V and 0 bases from J, with 13 bases in between. In germline, CDR1 is MNHEY, CDR2 SVGAGI. Authors' methods: Cell counts per sample came from amplifying reference gene primers. Only in-frame clones appear in the TCRdb table, and some are missing; sequencing was by immunoSEQ multiplex PCR. V and J calls and clone size follow that table, whereas D and trimming were derived from the DNA. The sample carries hundreds of thousands of clones, about nine tenths recorded once. The V gene is TRBV6-5, the J gene TRBJ1-5; unclear D gene. This clonotype was obtained from a woman aged 25 to 39 with active or convalescent COVID-19. The material sequenced was peripheral blood. In DNA, the CDR3 is TGTGCCAGCACCTCGGAGTTACTTAGCAATCAGCCCCAGCATTTT. Protein: CASTSELLSNQPQHF.